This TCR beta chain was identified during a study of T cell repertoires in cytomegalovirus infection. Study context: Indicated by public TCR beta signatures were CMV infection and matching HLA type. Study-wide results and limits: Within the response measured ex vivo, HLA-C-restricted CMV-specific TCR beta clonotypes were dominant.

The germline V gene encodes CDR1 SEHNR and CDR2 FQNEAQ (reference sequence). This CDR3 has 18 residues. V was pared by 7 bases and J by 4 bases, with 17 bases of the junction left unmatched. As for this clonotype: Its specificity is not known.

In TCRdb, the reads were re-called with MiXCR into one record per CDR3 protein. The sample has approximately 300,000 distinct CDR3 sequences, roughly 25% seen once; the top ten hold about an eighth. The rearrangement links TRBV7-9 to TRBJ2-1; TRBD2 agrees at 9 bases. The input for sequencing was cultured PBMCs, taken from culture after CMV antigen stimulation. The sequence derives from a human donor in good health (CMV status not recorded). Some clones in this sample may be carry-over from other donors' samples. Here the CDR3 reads CASTVTGSGRRRYNEQFF. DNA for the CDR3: TGTGCCAGCACCGTAACGGGAAGCGGGAGGAGGCGATACAATGAGCAGTTCTTC.